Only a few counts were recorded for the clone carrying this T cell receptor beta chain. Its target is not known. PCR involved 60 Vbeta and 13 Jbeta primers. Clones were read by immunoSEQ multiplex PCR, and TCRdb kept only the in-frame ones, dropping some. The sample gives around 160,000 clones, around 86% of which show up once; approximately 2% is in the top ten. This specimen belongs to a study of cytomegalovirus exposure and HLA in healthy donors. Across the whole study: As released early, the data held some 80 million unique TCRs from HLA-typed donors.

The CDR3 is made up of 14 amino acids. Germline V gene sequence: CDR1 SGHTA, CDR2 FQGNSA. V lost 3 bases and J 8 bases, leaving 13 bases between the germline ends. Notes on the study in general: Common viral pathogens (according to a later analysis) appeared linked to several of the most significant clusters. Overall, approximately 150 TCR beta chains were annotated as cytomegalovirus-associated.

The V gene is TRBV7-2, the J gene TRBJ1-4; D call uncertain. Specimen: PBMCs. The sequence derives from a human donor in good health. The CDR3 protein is CASSLGREREKLFF. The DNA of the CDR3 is TGTGCCAGCAGCTTGGGCCGGGAGAGAGAAAAACTGTTTTTT.